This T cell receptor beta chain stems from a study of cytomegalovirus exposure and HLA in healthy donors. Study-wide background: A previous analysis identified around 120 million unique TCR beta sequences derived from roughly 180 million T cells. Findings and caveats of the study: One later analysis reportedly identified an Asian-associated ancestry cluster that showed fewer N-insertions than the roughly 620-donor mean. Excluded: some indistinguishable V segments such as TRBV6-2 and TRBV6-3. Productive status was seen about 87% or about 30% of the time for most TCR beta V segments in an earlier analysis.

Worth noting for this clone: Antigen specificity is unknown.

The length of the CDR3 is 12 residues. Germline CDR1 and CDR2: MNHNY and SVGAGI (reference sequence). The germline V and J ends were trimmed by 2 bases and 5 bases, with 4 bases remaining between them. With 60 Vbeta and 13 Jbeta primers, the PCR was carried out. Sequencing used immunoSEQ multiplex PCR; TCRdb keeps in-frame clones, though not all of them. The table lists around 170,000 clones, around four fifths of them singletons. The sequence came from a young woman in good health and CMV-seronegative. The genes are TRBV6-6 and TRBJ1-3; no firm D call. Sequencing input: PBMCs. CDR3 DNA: TGTGCCAGCAGTTACGAGAGAAACACCATATATTTT. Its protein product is CASSYERNTIYF.